This T cell receptor beta chain was obtained from a study of blood T cells in healthy people across ages. General observations from the study: It was the long-lived donors that had more naive CD4+ cells and higher diversity than aged donors.

A few counts support this clonotype. Its antigen is unidentified. Primed by a sample-barcoded 5' primer and a J-beta primer mix, a second PCR proceeded for 7 to 11 cycles. Each CDR3 protein is one row after TCRdb ran MiXCR on the 5' RACE reads. The sample holds more than 550,000 distinct CDR3 sequences; about 20% are singletons and the top ten take around a fifth. Donors ranged from roughly 6 to 90 years old and were healthy Caucasians in Russia. The CDR3 has 13 residues. CDR1 and CDR2 from the germline V gene are DFQATT and SNEGSKA (reference sequence). Input material: blood. This TCR was sampled from a man in his 70s in good health. This chain uses TRBV20-1 with TRBJ2-5; 8 bases match TRBD2. The closer fit of TRBJ2-1 to the DNA end suggests the J call may be wrong. CDR3 amino acids: CSASLLAGNEQFF. The CDR3 bases are TGCAGTGCTAGTCTCCTAGCGGGCAATGAGCAGTTCTTC.